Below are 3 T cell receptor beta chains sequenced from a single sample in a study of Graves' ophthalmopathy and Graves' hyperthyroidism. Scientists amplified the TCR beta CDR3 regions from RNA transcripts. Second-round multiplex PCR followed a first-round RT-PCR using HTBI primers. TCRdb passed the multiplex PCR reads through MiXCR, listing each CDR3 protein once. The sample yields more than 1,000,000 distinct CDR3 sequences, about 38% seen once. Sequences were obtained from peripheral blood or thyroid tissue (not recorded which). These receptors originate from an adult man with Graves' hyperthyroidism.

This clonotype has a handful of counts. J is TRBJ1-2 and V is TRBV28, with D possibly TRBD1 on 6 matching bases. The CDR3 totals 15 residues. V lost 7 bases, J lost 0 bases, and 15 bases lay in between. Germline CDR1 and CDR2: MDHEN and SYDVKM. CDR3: CASTDDRPTNYGYTF. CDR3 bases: TGTGCCAGCACCGACGACAGGCCTACTAACTATGGCTACACCTTC.

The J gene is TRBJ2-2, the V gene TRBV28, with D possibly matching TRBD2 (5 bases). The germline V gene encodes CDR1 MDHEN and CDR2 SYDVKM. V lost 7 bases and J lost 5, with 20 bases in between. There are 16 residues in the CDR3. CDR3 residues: CASIVGGTGVTGELFF. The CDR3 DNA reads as TGTGCCAGCATCGTGGGTGGCACCGGGGTAACCGGGGAGCTGTTTTTT.

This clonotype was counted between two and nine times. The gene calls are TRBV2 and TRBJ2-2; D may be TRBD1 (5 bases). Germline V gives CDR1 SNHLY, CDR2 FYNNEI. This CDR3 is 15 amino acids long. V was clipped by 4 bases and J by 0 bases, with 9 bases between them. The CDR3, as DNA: TGTGCCAGCAGTGTACAGGCAACGAACACCGGGGAGCTGTTTTTT. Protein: CASSVQATNTGELFF.